The source of this TCR beta chain is a study of blood T cell repertoires in COVID-19. Study information: PBMCs, B-cell-depleted T cells, or T cells provided the cDNA or gDNA that made up the material.

Sequenced by immunoSEQ multiplex PCR; TCRdb stores in-frame clones only, minus some. The data hold hundreds of thousands of clones, with less than 90% observed a single time. Sequencing input: PBMCs or T cells enriched from blood (not recorded which). The TCR was taken from a woman aged 30 to 39 who had been exposed to COVID-19.

The CDR3 coding sequence is TGTGCCAGCAGCCAATCCCGGTGGGCTAGCGGGGGGGCCGGCACAGATACGCAGTATTTT. This sequence encodes CASSQSRWASGGAGTDTQYF. This chain links TRBV3-1 (or the pseudogene TRBV3-2) with TRBJ2-3; 12 bases align to TRBD2. The ends lost 2 bases at V and 1 base at J; junction bases unmatched: 13. The CDR3 covers 20 residues. The V gene's germline CDR1 is LGHDT and CDR2 YNNKEL (reference sequence).